This TCR beta chain is drawn from a study of blood T cell repertoires in COVID-19. Study at large: PBMCs, B-cell-depleted T cells, or T cells provided the cDNA or gDNA that made up the material.

The CDR3 spans 14 residues. Trimming removed 7 bases at V and 7 bases at J, with 20 bases between. Per germline, CDR1 SGHRS and CDR2 YFSETQ. Some clones are missing from TCRdb's copy, which holds only in-frame ones; the method was immunoSEQ multiplex PCR. The data show roughly 340,000 clones, about 90% seen once. This chain connects TRBV5-1 to TRBJ1-1; TRBD1 is a possible D gene (5 bases). Sequencing used peripheral blood. The source is a woman aged 30 to 39 with COVID-19, enrolled during active disease. The CDR3 DNA reads as TGCGCCAGCCACGGGGGGATTGCAGGTTATGAAGCTTTCTTT. Translating gives CASHGGIAGYEAFF.